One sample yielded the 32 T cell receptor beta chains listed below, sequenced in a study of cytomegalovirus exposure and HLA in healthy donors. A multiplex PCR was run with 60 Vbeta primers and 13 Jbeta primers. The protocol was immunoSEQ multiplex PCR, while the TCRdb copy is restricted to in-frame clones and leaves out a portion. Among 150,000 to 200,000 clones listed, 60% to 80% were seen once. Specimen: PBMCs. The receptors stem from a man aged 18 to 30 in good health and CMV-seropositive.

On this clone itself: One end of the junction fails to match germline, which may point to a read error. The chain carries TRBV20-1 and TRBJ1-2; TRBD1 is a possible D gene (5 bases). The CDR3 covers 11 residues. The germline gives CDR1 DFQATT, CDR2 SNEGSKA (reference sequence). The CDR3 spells CGGRDLYGYPF. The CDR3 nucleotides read TGCGGGGGGAGGGACCTCTATGGCTACCCCTTC.

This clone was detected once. The CDR3 reads CASSDQLAGGYEQYF. The CDR3 coding sequence is TGTGCCAGCAGTGATCAACTAGCGGGTGGCTACGAGCAGTACTTC. The chain is built from TRBV6-1 and TRBJ2-7; 9 positions agree with TRBD2. CDR1 and CDR2 from the germline V gene are MNHNS and SASEGT. V was clipped by 3 bases and J by 3 bases; unmatched bases: 6. The CDR3 has 15 residues.

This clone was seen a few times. The CDR3 loop reads CASSLRNFHQETQYF. In nucleotides, the CDR3 is TGTGCCAGCAGCTTGAGAAACTTTCACCAAGAGACCCAGTACTTC. V gene TRBV5-6 combines with J gene TRBJ2-5; unclear D gene. The V gene's germline CDR1 is SGHDT and CDR2 YYEEEE. V lost 1 base and J 0 bases, leaving 10 bases between the germline ends. This CDR3 has 15 amino acids.

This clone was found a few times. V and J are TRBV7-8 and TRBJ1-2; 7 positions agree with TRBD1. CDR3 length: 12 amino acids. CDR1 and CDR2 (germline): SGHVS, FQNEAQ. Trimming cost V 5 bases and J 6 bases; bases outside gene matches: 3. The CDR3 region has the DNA TGTGCCAGCAGCGGGACAGAGGATGGCTACACCTTC. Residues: CASSGTEDGYTF. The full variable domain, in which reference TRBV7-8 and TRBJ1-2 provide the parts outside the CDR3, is GAGVSQSPRYKVAKRGQDVALRCDPISGHVSLFWYQQALGQGPEFLTYFQNEAQLDKSGLPSDRFFAERPEGSVSTLKIQRTQQEDSAVYLCASSGTEDGYTFGSGTRLTVV.

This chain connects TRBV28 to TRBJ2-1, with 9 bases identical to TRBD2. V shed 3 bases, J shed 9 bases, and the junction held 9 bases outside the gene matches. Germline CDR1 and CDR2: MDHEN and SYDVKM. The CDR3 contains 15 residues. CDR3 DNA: TGTGCCAGCAGTTTCCCTGCGGGAGGGCCGGGTGAGCAGTTCTTC. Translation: CASSFPAGGPGEQFF.

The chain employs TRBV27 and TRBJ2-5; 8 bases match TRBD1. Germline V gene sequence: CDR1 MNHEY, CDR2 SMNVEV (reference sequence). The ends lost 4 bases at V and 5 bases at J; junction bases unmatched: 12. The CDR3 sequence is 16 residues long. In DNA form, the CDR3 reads TGTGCCAGCAGTTCCGGGACAGGACGGATCCGCGAGACCCAGTACTTC. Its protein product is CASSSGTGRIRETQYF.

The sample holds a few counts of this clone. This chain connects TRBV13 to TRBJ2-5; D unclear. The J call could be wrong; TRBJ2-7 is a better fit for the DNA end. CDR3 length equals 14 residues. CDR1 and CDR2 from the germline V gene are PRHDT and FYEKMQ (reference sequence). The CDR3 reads CASSPSGYLSEQYF. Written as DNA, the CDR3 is TGTGCCAGCAGTCCCTCCGGGTACTTGTCCGAGCAGTACTTC.

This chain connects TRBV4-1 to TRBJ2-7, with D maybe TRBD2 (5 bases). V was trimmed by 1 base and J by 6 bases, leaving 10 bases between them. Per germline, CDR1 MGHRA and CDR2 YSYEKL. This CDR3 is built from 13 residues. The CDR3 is CASSQVTGTEQYF. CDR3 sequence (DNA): TGCGCCAGCAGCCAAGTGACGGGAACCGAGCAGTACTTC.

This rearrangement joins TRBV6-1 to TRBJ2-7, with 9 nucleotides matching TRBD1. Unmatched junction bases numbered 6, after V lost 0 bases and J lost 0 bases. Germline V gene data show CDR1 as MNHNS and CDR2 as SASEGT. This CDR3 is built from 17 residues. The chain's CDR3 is CASSEALGTGSSYEQYF. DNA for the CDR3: TGTGCCAGCAGTGAAGCGCTTGGGACAGGGAGCTCCTACGAGCAGTACTTC.

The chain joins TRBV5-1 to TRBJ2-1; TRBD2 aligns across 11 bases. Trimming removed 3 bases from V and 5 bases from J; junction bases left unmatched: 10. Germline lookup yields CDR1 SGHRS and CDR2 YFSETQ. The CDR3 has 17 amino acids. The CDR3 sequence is CASSSRDSSGRHNEQFF. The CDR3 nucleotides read TGCGCCAGCAGCTCCCGGGACTCTAGCGGGAGGCACAATGAGCAGTTCTTC.

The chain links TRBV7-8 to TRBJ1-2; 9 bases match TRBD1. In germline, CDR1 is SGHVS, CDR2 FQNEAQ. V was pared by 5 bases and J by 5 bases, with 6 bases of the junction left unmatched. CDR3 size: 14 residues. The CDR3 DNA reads TGTGCCAGCAGCCCAGGACAGGGGCCTTATGGCTACACCTTC. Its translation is CASSPGQGPYGYTF.

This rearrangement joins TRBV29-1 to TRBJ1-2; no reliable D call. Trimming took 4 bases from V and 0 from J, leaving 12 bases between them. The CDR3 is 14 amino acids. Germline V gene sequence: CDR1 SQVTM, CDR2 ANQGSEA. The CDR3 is CSVAESGTNYGYTF. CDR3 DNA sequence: TGCAGCGTTGCGGAATCCGGGACTAACTATGGCTACACCTTC.

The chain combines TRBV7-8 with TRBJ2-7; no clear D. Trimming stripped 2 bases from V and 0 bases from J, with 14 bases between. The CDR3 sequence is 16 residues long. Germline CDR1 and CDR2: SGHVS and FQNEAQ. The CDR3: CASSLPSAGSSYEQYF. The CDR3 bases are TGTGCCAGCAGCTTACCTAGTGCTGGCAGCTCCTACGAGCAGTACTTC.

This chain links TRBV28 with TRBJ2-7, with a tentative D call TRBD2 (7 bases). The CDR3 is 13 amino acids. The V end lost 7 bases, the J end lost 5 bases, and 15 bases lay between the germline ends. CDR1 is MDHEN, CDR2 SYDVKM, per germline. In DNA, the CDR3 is TGTGCCAGCAAGACTGGGGGGGCCGACGAGCAGTACTTC. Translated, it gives CASKTGGADEQYF. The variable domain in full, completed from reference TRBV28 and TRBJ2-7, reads DVKVTQSSRYLVKRTGEKVFLECVQDMDHENMFWYRQDPGLGLRLIYFSYDVKMKEKGDIPEGYSVSREKKERFSLILESASTNQTSMYLCASKTGGADEQYFGPGTRLTVT.

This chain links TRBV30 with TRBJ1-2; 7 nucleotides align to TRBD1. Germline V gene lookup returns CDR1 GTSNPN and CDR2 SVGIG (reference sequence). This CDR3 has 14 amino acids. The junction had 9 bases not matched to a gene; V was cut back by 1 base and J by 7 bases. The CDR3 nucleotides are TGTGCCTGGAGTGCCTCGACAGGGTTGGGTGGCTACACCTTC. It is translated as CAWSASTGLGGYTF.

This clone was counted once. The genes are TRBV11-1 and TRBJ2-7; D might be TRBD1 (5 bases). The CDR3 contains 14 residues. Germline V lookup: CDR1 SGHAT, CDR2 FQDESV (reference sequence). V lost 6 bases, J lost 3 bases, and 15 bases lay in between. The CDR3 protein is CASSKTDLNYEQYF. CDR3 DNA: TGTGCCAGCAGTAAGACAGATCTGAACTACGAGCAGTACTTC.

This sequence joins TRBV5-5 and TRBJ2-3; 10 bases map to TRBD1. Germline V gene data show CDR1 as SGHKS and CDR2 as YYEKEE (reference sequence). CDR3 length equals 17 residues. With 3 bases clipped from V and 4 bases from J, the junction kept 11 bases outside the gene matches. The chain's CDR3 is CASSSSFPGTGADTQYF. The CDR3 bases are TGTGCCAGCAGCTCGTCTTTCCCCGGGACAGGGGCAGATACGCAGTATTTT. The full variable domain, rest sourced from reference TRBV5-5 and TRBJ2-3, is DAGVTQSPTHLIKTRGQQVTLRCSPISGHKSVSWYQQVLGQGPQFIFQYYEKEERGRGNFPDRFSARQFPNYSSELNVNALLLGDSALYLCASSSSFPGTGADTQYFGPGTRLTVL.

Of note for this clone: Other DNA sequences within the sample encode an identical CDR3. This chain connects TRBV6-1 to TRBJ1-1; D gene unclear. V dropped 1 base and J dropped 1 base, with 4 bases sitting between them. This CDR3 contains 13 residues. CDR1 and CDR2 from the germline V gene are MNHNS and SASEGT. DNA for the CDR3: TGTGCCAGCAGTGAAGGACAGAACACTGAAGCTTTCTTT. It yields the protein CASSEGQNTEAFF.

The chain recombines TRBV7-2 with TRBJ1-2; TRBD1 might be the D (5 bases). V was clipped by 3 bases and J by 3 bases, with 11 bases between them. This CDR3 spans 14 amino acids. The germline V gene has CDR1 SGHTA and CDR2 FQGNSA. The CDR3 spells CASSLEQVYYGYTF. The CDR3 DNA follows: TGTGCCAGCAGCTTGGAACAGGTGTACTATGGCTACACCTTC.

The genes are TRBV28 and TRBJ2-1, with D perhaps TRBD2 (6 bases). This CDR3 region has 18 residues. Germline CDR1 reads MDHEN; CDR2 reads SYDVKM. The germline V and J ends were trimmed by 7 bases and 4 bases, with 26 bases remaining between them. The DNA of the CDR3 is TGTGCCAGCACCCACCGGGATATGTTAGCGGCGGGTTACAATGAGCAGTTCTTC. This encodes CASTHRDMLAAGYNEQFF.

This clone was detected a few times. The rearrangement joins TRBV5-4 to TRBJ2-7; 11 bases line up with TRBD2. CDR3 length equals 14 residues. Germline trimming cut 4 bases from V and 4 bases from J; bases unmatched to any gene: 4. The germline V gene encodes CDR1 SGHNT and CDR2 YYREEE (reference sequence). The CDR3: CASSQGLAAYEQYF. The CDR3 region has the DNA TGTGCCAGCAGCCAGGGACTAGCGGCTTACGAGCAGTACTTC.

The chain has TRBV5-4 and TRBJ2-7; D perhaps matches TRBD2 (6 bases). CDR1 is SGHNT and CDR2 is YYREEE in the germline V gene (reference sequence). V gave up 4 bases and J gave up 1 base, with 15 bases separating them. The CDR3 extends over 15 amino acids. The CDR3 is CASSRAGTGSYEQYF. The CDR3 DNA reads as TGTGCCAGCAGCAGAGCCGGGACTGGATCCTACGAGCAGTACTTC.

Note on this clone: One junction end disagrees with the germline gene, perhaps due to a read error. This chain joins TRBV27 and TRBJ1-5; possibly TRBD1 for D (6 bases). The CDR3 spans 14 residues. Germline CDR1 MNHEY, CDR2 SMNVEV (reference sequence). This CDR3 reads CASRRTASNRPQHF. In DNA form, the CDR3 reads TGTGCCAGTCGACGGACAGCCAGCAATCGGCCCCAGCATTTT.

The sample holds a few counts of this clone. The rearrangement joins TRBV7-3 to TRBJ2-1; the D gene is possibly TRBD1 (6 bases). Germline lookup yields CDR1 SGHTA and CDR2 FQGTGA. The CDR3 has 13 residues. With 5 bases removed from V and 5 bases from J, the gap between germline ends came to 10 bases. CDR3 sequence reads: CASSRDMDNEQFF. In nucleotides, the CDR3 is TGTGCCAGCAGCCGGGACATGGACAATGAGCAGTTCTTC. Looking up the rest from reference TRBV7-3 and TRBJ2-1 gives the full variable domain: GAGVSQTPSNKVTEKGKYVELRCDPISGHTALYWYRQSLGQGPEFLIYFQGTGAADDSGLPNDRFFAVRPEGSVSTLKIQRTERGDSAVYLCASSRDMDNEQFFGPGTRLTVL.

CDR3 sequence reads: CASRVEMNTEAFF. In nucleotides, the CDR3 is TGTGCCAGCAGGGTGGAGATGAACACTGAAGCTTTCTTT. V and J are TRBV28 and TRBJ1-1; unclear D gene. Germline CDR1 reads MDHEN; CDR2 reads SYDVKM. This CDR3 is 13 amino acids long. V was clipped by 6 bases and J by 0 bases, with 8 bases between them.

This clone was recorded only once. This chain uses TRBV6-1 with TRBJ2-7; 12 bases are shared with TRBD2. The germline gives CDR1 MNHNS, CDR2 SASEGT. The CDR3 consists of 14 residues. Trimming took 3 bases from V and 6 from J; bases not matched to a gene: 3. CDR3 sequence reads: CASSEGTSGFEQYF. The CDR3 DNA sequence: TGTGCCAGCAGTGAGGGGACTAGCGGGTTCGAGCAGTACTTC.

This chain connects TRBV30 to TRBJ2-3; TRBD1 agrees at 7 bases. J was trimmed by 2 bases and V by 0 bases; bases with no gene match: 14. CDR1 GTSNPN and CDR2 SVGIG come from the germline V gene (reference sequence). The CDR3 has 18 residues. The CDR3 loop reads CAWSVLERGPWDTDTQYF. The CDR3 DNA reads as TGTGCCTGGAGTGTACTTGAGAGGGGGCCCTGGGACACAGATACGCAGTATTTT.

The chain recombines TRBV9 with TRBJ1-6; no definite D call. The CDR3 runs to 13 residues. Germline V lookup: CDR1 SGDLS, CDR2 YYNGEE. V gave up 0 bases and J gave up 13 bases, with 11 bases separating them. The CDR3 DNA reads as TGTGCCAGCAGCGTAGGGGCCTTTACGCCCCTCCACTTT. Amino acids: CASSVGAFTPLHF.

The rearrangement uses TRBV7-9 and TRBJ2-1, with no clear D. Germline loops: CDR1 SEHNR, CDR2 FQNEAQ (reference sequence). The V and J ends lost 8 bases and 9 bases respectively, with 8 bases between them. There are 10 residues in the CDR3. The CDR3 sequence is CASFGGEQFF. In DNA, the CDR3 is TGTGCCAGCTTCGGTGGTGAGCAGTTCTTC. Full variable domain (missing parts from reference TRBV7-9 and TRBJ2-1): DTGVSQNPRHKITKRGQNVTFRCDPISEHNRLYWYRQTLGQGPEFLTYFQNEAQLEKSRLLSDRFSAERPKGSFSTLEIQRTEQGDSAMYLCASFGGEQFFGPGTRLTVL.

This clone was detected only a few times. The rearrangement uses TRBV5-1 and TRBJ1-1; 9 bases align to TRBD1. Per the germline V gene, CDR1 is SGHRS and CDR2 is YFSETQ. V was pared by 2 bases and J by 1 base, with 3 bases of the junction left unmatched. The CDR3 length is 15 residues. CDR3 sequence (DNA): TGCGCCAGCAGCTTTGGACAGGGGCCGAACACTGAAGCTTTCTTT. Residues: CASSFGQGPNTEAFF.

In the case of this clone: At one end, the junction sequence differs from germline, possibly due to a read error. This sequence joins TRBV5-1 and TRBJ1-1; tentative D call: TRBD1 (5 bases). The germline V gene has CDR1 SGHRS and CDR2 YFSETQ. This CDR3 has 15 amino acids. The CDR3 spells CASSLESGLKTEAFF. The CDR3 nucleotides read TGCGCCAGCAGCTTGGAATCAGGGTTGAAGACTGAAGCTTTCTTT.

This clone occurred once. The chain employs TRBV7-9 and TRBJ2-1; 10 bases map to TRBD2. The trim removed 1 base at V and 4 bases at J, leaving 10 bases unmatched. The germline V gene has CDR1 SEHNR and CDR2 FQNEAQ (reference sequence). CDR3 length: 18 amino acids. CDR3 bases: TGTGCCAGCAGCTTAGTGGGTAGCGGGAGGAGTAGGTACAATGAGCAGTTCTTC. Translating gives CASSLVGSGRSRYNEQFF.